This record concerns one T cell receptor beta chain sequence. Method: immunoSEQ multiplex PCR; TCRdb's copy keeps in-frame clones and lacks some. The repertoire consists of approximately 110,000 clones, with about 85% occurring once and the leading ten covering approximately 2.4%. The data stem from a study of PD-L1 blockade in urothelial cancer. This CDR3 region has 13 residues. Germline CDR1 reads SGHTA; CDR2 reads FQGTGA. V lost 5 bases and J lost 5, with 12 bases in between. The V call is TRBV7-3, the J call TRBJ1-1; perhaps TRBD1 as D (6 bases). This sequence was found in a man in his forties or fifties with urothelial cancer. This sample comprised PBMCs, obtained around atezolizumab (anti-PD-L1) treatment. The CDR3 sequence: CASSEGGATEAFF. CDR3 DNA: TGTGCCAGCAGCGAGGGGGGGGCAACTGAAGCTTTCTTT.